This T cell receptor beta chain was retrieved from a study of blood T cell repertoires in COVID-19. Overall study: Acute and convalescent COVID-19 samples came from the United States, Italy and Spain. Sample material is recorded as cDNA or gDNA derived from T cells, B-cell-depleted T cells, or PBMCs.

Original data processing: Amplification of reference gene primers provided the estimated nucleated cell counts. Profiled with immunoSEQ multiplex PCR; TCRdb holds only in-frame clones, not every one. That table supplies the V and J calls and clone size; D and trimming were determined from the DNA. The sample carries almost 300,000 clones, approximately 86% recorded once. Deletions cut 7 bases from V and 2 bases from J, with 17 bases between. This CDR3 has 15 amino acids. The germline gives CDR1 LNHDA, CDR2 SQIVND (reference sequence). The TCR sequence derives from a man between 65 and 85 years old with acute or convalescent COVID-19. The rearrangement uses TRBV19 and TRBJ2-5; no clear D. The sequencing sample was made of peripheral blood. This CDR3 reads CASTYRHLSQETQYF. The CDR3, as DNA: TGTGCCAGTACTTATAGACACCTTTCTCAAGAGACCCAGTACTTC.